The 10 T cell receptor beta chains below come from one sample, sequenced in a study of cytomegalovirus exposure and HLA in healthy donors. PCR amplification relied on 60 Vbeta primers (plus 13 Jbeta primers). Produced via immunoSEQ multiplex PCR; TCRdb's table is partial and in-frame only. This table holds 90,000 or so clones, nearly 70% found once. Sequencing was done on a sample of PBMCs. The receptor set was obtained from a woman between 50 and 59 years old in good health and CMV-seropositive.

V gene TRBV6-6 combines with J gene TRBJ1-2; TRBD1 might be the D (5 bases). The V end was cut by 7 bases, the J end by 3 bases, with 12 bases between. The CDR3 extends over 13 amino acids. Germline CDR1 is MNHNY and CDR2 is SVGAGI (reference sequence). CDR3 nucleotides: TGTGCCAGCAATCTTGACAGAGACTATGGCTACACCTTC. This gives the protein CASNLDRDYGYTF.

This chain uses TRBV11-2 with TRBJ1-2; 7 bases match TRBD1. CDR3 size: 13 residues. Germline CDR1 and CDR2: SGHAT and FQNNGV. Trimming at V came to 5 bases and at J to 2 bases, leaving 2 bases not matched to a gene. CDR3 residues: CASSQQGNYGYTF. Written as DNA, the CDR3 is TGTGCCAGCAGCCAACAGGGGAACTATGGCTACACCTTC. The whole variable domain, filled in from reference TRBV11-2 and TRBJ1-2, reads EAGVAQSPRYKIIEKRQSVAFWCNPISGHATLYWYQQILGQGPKLLIQFQNNGVVDDSQLPKDRFSAERLKGVDSTLKIQPAKLEDSAVYLCASSQQGNYGYTFGSGTRLTVV.

The chain joins TRBV21-1 to TRBJ2-1; TRBD2, the table's D call, lacks a check against the DNA. TRBV21-1 has pseudogene status. The CDR3 spans 17 residues. The CDR3 DNA is TGTGCCAGCAACTTGTTAGCGGGACGGAGCTCCTACAATGAGCAGTTCTTC. Protein product: CASNLLAGRSSYNEQFF.

V gene TRBV7-2 combines with J gene TRBJ2-5; D gene unclear. V was trimmed by 1 base and J by 10 bases, leaving 7 bases between them. The V gene's germline CDR1 is SGHTA and CDR2 FQGNSA. CDR3 size: 11 residues. The CDR3, as DNA: TGTGCCAGCAGCTTAGTCGCGGACCAGTACTTC. It translates to CASSLVADQYF.

The J gene is TRBJ2-1, the V gene TRBV2; TRBD2 agrees at 7 bases. The germline gives CDR1 SNHLY, CDR2 FYNNEI. The length of the CDR3 is 18 residues. V trimming: 1 base; J trimming: 2 bases; junction bases outside the gene matches: 11. The CDR3 coding sequence is TGTGCCAGCAGTGAAGATCCCCTCGCGGGAGTGCCCTACAATGAGCAGTTCTTC. Residues: CASSEDPLAGVPYNEQFF.

J is TRBJ2-3 and V is TRBV21-1; the table's D call TRBD2 went unverified against the DNA. TRBV21-1 is deemed a pseudogene. CDR3 length: 15 amino acids. CDR3 loop: CASSKYGRSTDTQYF. The CDR3, as DNA: TGTGCCAGCAGCAAATACGGTCGAAGCACAGATACGCAGTATTTT.

The genes are TRBV7-2 and TRBJ2-7, with 7 bases matching TRBD2. Trimming at V came to 1 base and at J to 2 bases, leaving 5 bases not matched to a gene. The length of the CDR3 is 15 residues. Germline V lookup: CDR1 SGHTA, CDR2 FQGNSA. The CDR3 DNA sequence: TGTGCCAGCAGCTTAGTAGGCGGGAGAGCCTACGAGCAGTACTTC. Protein sequence: CASSLVGGRAYEQYF. Together with reference TRBV7-2 and TRBJ2-7, the CDR3 gives the full variable domain: GAGVSQSPSNKVTEKGKDVELRCDPISGHTALYWYRQSLGQGLEFLIYFQGNSAPDKSGLPSDRFSAERTGGSVSTLTIQRTQQEDSAVYLCASSLVGGRAYEQYFGPGTRLTVT.

J is TRBJ2-1 and V is TRBV6-4; 9 bases align to TRBD2. V trimming: 0 bases; J trimming: 4 bases; junction bases outside the gene matches: 4. This CDR3 region has 16 residues. Germline V gene sequence: CDR1 MRHNA, CDR2 SNTAGT. CDR3 sequence reads: CASSDSGGRGYNEQFF. CDR3 DNA sequence: TGTGCCAGCAGTGACTCGGGCGGGAGGGGGTACAATGAGCAGTTCTTC.

The chain employs TRBV29-1 and TRBJ2-7, with D possibly TRBD2 on 5 matching bases. V was shortened by 4 bases and J by 6 bases, with 13 bases between the two germline ends. The CDR3 totals 12 residues. Per the germline V gene, CDR1 is SQVTM and CDR2 is ANQGSEA. CDR3 nucleotide sequence: TGCAGCGTTGTATTGTCGGCGGGCGAGCAGTACTTC. The encoded protein is CSVVLSAGEQYF.

This sequence joins TRBV11-2 and TRBJ2-1, with 9 bases that match TRBD2. The CDR3 covers 16 residues. V trimming: 4 bases; J trimming: 9 bases; junction bases outside the gene matches: 13. CDR1 is SGHAT and CDR2 is FQNNGV in the germline V gene. The CDR3 region is CASSSQPGLAGGEQFF. CDR3 sequence (DNA): TGTGCCAGCAGCTCGCAACCGGGACTAGCCGGAGGTGAGCAGTTCTTC.